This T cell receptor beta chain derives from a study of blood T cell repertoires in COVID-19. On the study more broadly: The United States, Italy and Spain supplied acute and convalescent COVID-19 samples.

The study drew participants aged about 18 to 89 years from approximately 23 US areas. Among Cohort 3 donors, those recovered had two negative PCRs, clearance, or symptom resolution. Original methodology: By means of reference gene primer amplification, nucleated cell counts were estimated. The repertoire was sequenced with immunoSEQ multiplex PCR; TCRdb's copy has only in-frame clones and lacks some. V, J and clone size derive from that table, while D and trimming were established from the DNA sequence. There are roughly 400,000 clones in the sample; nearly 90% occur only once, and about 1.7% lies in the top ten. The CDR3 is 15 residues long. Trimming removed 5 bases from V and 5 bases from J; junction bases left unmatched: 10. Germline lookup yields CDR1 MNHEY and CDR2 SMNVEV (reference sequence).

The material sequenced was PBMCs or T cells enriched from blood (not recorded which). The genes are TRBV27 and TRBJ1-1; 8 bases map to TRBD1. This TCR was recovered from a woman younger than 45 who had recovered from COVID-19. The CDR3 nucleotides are TGTGCCAGCAGTCTAGCCCGGACAGGGAGGACTGAAGCTTTCTTT. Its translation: CASSLARTGRTEAFF.